Below, 15 T cell receptor beta chains from the same sample are listed, as sequenced in a study of cytomegalovirus exposure and HLA in healthy donors. Repertoires were generated with immunoSEQ multiplex PCR, while TCRdb's copy carries only in-frame clones and drops some. The sample consists of tens of thousands of clones, around 95% of them appearing once. Sequenced material: PBMCs. Source of these receptors: a woman between 18 and 29 years old in good health and CMV-seronegative.

The chain links TRBV7-3 to TRBJ1-1; D call uncertain. The CDR3 sequence is 12 residues long. V lost 2 bases and J lost 7, with 8 bases in between. Germline CDR1 SGHTA, CDR2 FQGTGA. CDR3: CASSLSGGEAFF. CDR3 in DNA: TGTGCCAGCAGCTTATCGGGAGGTGAAGCTTTCTTT. Full variable domain (missing parts from reference TRBV7-3 and TRBJ1-1): GAGVSQTPSNKVTEKGKYVELRCDPISGHTALYWYRQSLGQGPEFLIYFQGTGAADDSGLPNDRFFAVRPEGSVSTLKIQRTERGDSAVYLCASSLSGGEAFFGQGTRLTVV.

CDR3 residues: CASSEGAGSLSPLHF. The CDR3 DNA reads as TGTGCCAGCAGTGAAGGTGCAGGGTCTCTTTCACCCCTCCACTTT. The rearrangement links TRBV2 to TRBJ1-6, with a weak D call TRBD1 (5 bases). Germline assignment: CDR1 SNHLY and CDR2 FYNNEI. V was pared by 1 base and J by 9 bases, with 13 bases between. This CDR3 spans 15 amino acids. Full variable domain (missing parts from reference TRBV2 and TRBJ1-6): EPEVTQTPSHQVTQMGQEVILRCVPISNHLYFYWYRQILGQKVEFLVSFYNNEISEKSEIFDDQFSVERPDGSNFTLKIRSTKLEDSAMYFCASSEGAGSLSPLHFGNGTRLTVT.

CDR3 nucleotide sequence: TGTGCCTGGAGTGTACATCGGGGTGGCTATGGCTACACCTTC. Residues: CAWSVHRGGYGYTF. This chain links TRBV30 with TRBJ1-2; D gene uncertain. V lost 0 bases and J lost 4, with 12 bases in between. The CDR3 length is 14 residues. The germline V gene has CDR1 GTSNPN and CDR2 SVGIG (reference sequence).

J is TRBJ1-2 and V is TRBV11-2; 9 bases are shared with TRBD1. Trimming removed 5 bases from V and 8 bases from J; junction bases left unmatched: 9. Germline CDR1 and CDR2: SGHAT and FQNNGV. The CDR3 spans 14 residues. This CDR3 reads CASSHRDRVGGYTF. CDR3 sequence (DNA): TGTGCCAGCAGCCACCGGGACAGGGTGGGAGGCTACACCTTC.

The chain links TRBV9 to TRBJ2-1; tentatively, D is TRBD2 (5 bases). This CDR3 is built from 13 residues. The V gene lost 3 bases and the J gene lost 7 bases, with 11 bases spanning the gap. The V gene's germline CDR1 is SGDLS and CDR2 YYNGEE. The DNA for the CDR3 is TGTGCCAGCAGCGCTGGACTCGGGAATGAGCAGTTCTTC. Amino acids: CASSAGLGNEQFF.

This clone was detected once. V and J are TRBV5-4 and TRBJ2-7, with D possibly being TRBD1 (6 bases). The CDR3 contains 15 residues. Germline CDR1 is SGHNT and CDR2 is YYREEE (reference sequence). Trimming took off 3 bases at V and 2 bases at J, with 15 bases between the two ends. CDR3 amino acids: CASSSWAGAPYEQYF. The DNA for the CDR3 is TGTGCCAGCAGCTCATGGGCAGGGGCCCCCTACGAGCAGTACTTC.

The chain joins TRBV5-8 to TRBJ2-3, with TRBD2 matching 12 bases. The CDR3 totals 17 residues. Losses at the gene ends were 0 bases for V and 2 bases for J; bases not matched to a gene: 4. Germline V gene data show CDR1 as SGHTS and CDR2 as YDEGEE. CDR3: CASSLAWTSGDTDTQYF. The CDR3 nucleotides read TGTGCCAGCAGCTTGGCCTGGACTAGCGGGGACACAGATACGCAGTATTTT.

V and J are TRBV30 and TRBJ1-4; TRBD1 matches 8 bases. The CDR3 totals 15 residues. Germline V gene sequence: CDR1 GTSNPN, CDR2 SVGIG (reference sequence). With V trimmed by 8 bases and J by 7 bases, 15 bases remained unmatched. The chain's CDR3 is CARMSRGLGVEKLFF. The CDR3 coding sequence is TGTGCCCGGATGAGCAGGGGGCTTGGTGTTGAAAAACTGTTTTTT.

The chain is built from TRBV9 and TRBJ2-3; 8 nucleotides match TRBD2. CDR1 SGDLS and CDR2 YYNGEE come from the germline V gene. With 0 bases clipped from V and 6 bases from J, the junction kept 12 bases outside the gene matches. There are 17 residues in the CDR3. The CDR3 spells CASSVVGLAGGVDTQYF. The CDR3 nucleotides are TGTGCCAGCAGCGTAGTAGGATTGGCGGGGGGTGTGGATACGCAGTATTTT.

This chain connects TRBV2 to TRBJ1-4; a weak D match, TRBD1 (5 bases). Deletions cut 5 bases from V and 7 bases from J, with 11 bases between. CDR1 and CDR2 (germline): SNHLY, FYNNEI. This CDR3 is 13 amino acids long. The CDR3 DNA reads as TGTGCCAGCAGTTACACCGGGGGTGAAAAACTGTTTTTT. Its translation is CASSYTGGEKLFF.

The J gene is TRBJ1-2, the V gene TRBV28; a weak D match, TRBD1 (6 bases). Germline V gives CDR1 MDHEN, CDR2 SYDVKM. CDR3 size: 15 residues. With 2 bases removed from V and 2 bases from J, the gap between germline ends came to 12 bases. This CDR3 is CASSLRSQGNYGYTF. CDR3 bases: TGTGCCAGCAGTTTAAGGTCACAGGGCAACTATGGCTACACCTTC.

The chain employs TRBV5-1 and TRBJ1-2; 7 bases are shared with TRBD1. This CDR3 contains 16 residues. In germline, CDR1 is SGHRS, CDR2 YFSETQ. With 4 bases clipped from V and 4 bases from J, the junction kept 13 bases outside the gene matches. The CDR3 reads CASSGPGTDYLYGYTF. CDR3 DNA: TGCGCCAGCAGCGGACCCGGGACAGACTACCTCTATGGCTACACCTTC.

The chain has TRBV5-8 and TRBJ2-7, with 7 positions matching TRBD2. This CDR3 has 19 amino acids. Germline V CDR1 and CDR2: SGHTS, YDEGEE. The V gene end was trimmed by 0 bases and the J gene end by 2 bases; junction bases not matched to a gene: 17. CDR3 sequence (DNA): TGTGCCAGCAGCTTGGATTTGGGGGACTACAATTCTCGGACCTACGAGCAGTACTTC. Translation gives CASSLDLGDYNSRTYEQYF.

V and J are TRBV5-1 and TRBJ1-1, with 7 positions matching TRBD1. CDR1 SGHRS and CDR2 YFSETQ come from the germline V gene. The CDR3 runs to 16 residues. V dropped 0 bases and J dropped 5; count of bases not matched to a gene: 10. The CDR3 is CASSLELSRGITEAFF. In DNA form, the CDR3 reads TGCGCCAGCAGCTTGGAGTTGTCCAGGGGGATAACTGAAGCTTTCTTT.

The J gene is TRBJ2-2, the V gene TRBV2; D is unresolved. V was cut by 4 bases and J by 5 bases, with 14 bases left in between. Per the germline V gene, CDR1 is SNHLY and CDR2 is FYNNEI. CDR3 length: 15 amino acids. The CDR3 nucleotides are TGTGCCAGCAGTGTAGAGTCGACAAATACCGGGGAGCTGTTTTTT. Its translation is CASSVESTNTGELFF. Complete variable domain (other parts from reference TRBV2 and TRBJ2-2): EPEVTQTPSHQVTQMGQEVILRCVPISNHLYFYWYRQILGQKVEFLVSFYNNEISEKSEIFDDQFSVERPDGSNFTLKIRSTKLEDSAMYFCASSVESTNTGELFFGEGSRLTVL.